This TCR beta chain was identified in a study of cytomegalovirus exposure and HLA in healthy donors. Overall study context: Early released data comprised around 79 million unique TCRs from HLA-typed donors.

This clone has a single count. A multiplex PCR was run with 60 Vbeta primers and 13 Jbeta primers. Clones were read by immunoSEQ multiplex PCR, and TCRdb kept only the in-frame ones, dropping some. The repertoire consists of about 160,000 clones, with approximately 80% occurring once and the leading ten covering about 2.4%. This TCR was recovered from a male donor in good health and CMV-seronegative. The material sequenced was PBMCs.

The CDR3 sequence: CASSEPRGPYNEQFF. CDR3 sequence (DNA): TGTGCCAGCAGTGAACCCCGCGGTCCTTACAATGAGCAGTTCTTC. V and J are TRBV25-1 and TRBJ2-1; D is uncertain. The CDR3 length is 15 residues. V lost 2 bases, J lost 4 bases, and 12 bases lay in between. Germline V gives CDR1 MGHDK, CDR2 SYGVNS.